What follows is one T cell receptor (beta chain) and its context. The source of the sample is a study of PD-L1 blockade in urothelial cancer. As for the study in general: Peripheral blood specimens exhibited a median yield of approximately 150,000 T cells.

Data came from immunoSEQ multiplex PCR; TCRdb stores just in-frame clones and leaves some out. The table shows fewer than 75,000 clones, with 90% occurring only once. CDR1 is SGHDT, CDR2 YYEEEE, per germline. The V gene end was trimmed by 4 bases and the J gene end by 12 bases; junction bases not matched to a gene: 14. The CDR3 contains 16 residues. As to time point: pretreatment peripheral blood. The chain joins TRBV5-6 to TRBJ2-1, with 12 positions matching TRBD1. Here the sequenced sample was PBMCs, taken around atezolizumab (anti-PD-L1) treatment. This sequence was found in a man between 65 and 85 years old with urothelial cancer. CDR3 sequence reads: CASSPEPGQGAGRQFF. The CDR3 DNA reads TGTGCCAGCAGCCCGGAACCGGGACAGGGGGCAGGTCGGCAGTTCTTC.